One T cell receptor beta chain is described in this entry. This entry comes from a study of blood T cell repertoires in COVID-19. Sequencing used immunoSEQ multiplex PCR; TCRdb keeps in-frame clones, though not all of them. The table includes 270,000 or so clones, around 81% detected once. V was clipped by 9 bases and J by 6 bases; unmatched bases: 14. Germline CDR1 LNHDA, CDR2 SQIVND (reference sequence). The CDR3 contains 16 residues. The source material was peripheral blood. The chain uses TRBV19 and TRBJ1-5, with 10 bases matching TRBD1. This sequence originates from a woman aged 55-69 years with active or convalescent COVID-19. Here the CDR3 reads CASARHRQGASQPQHF. The CDR3 region has the DNA TGTGCCAGCGCCCGACACCGACAGGGGGCAAGTCAGCCCCAGCATTTT. Complete variable domain (other parts from reference TRBV19 and TRBJ1-5): DGGITQSPKYLFRKEGQNVTLSCEQNLNHDAMYWYRQDPGQGLRLIYYSQIVNDFQKGDIAEGYSVSREKKESFPLTVTSAQKNPTAFYLCASARHRQGASQPQHFGDGTRLSIL.